The clone carrying this T cell receptor beta chain was picked up many times. Its antigen is not known. This sample stems from a study of T-cell reconstitution after alpha-beta-depleted transplantation in children. Library preparation (for TCRbeta) was performed with unique molecular identifiers. TCRdb used MiXCR to reprocess the PCR reads, holding one entry per CDR3 protein. The sample includes under 300,000 distinct CDR3 sequences, 11% of them seen just once. Trimming cost V 5 bases and J 3 bases, with 10 bases left between them. This CDR3 region has 13 residues. CDR1 is DFQATT and CDR2 is SNEGSKA in the germline V gene (reference sequence). Findings and caveats of the study: Alpha-beta T cells present about two months after transplant were reported to originate from several hundred expanded graft clones. Newly generated T cells supplied most T-cell counts and diversity one year post-transplant.

This TCR came from a male patient between 2 and 10 years old who had a stem cell transplant for chronic granulomatous disease, so the T cells may come from the graft donor. The chain uses TRBV20-1 and TRBJ1-4; perhaps TRBD1 as D (5 bases). Sequenced here: peripheral blood, sampled 180 days after TCRalphabeta/CD19-depleted stem cell transplant. The DNA of the CDR3 is TGCAGTGCTCTCAGGGTTGCTAATGAAAAACTGTTTTTT. This encodes CSALRVANEKLFF.